These T cell receptor delta chains were read from a single sample in a study of delta chains in infants with herpesvirus infections. TCRdb redid the clone calls on the RT-PCR reads with CATT. Seen here are about 1,400 delta-chain clones, 6.9% observed once, and the top ten hold roughly a tenth. The starting material was peripheral blood, obtained at time point 1 of longitudinal follow-up. All receptors come from a human donor who was a Ugandan infant, either HIV-exposed or HIV-unexposed (not recorded which). CDR3s include the opening cysteine and the closing phenylalanine or tryptophan. Fields, in order: V gene, clone size, J gene, D gene, CDR3 protein, CDR3 DNA. D genes are given only for firm matches. Clone size appears in some rows only: once, few, many, or a class for an expanded clone.

>TRDV2|few|TRDJ3|TRDD3
CACDTLWGLKAESWDTRQMFF
TGTGCCTGTGACACACTCTGGGGGCTCAAAGCGGAATCCTGGGACACCCGACAGATGTTTTTC
>TRDV1|-|TRDJ1|-
CALGEQFLGQQIVVDMTDKLIF
TGTGCTCTTGGGGAACAATTTCTCGGCCAGCAGATCGTGGTTGATATGACCGATAAACTCATCTTT
>TRDV1|large|TRDJ1|-
CALGEPSYVERGYWGSYTDKLIF
TGTGCTCTTGGGGAACCTTCCTACGTTGAGAGGGGGTACTGGGGGTCATACACCGATAAACTCATCTTT
>TRDV1|few|TRDJ1|TRDD2
CALGELPFLREGIADKLIF
TGTGCTCTTGGGGAACTTCCCTTCCTACGGGAGGGGATAGCCGATAAACTCATCTTT
>TRDV1|medium-sized|TRDJ1|TRDD3
CALGETGLNAGGLYTDKLIF
TGTGCTCTTGGGGAGACGGGGCTTAACGCTGGGGGCTTATACACCGATAAACTCATCTTT
>TRAV29/DV5|-|TRDJ3|-
CSVLLCSRLGPRHAGRDTRQMFF
-
>TRDV1|few|TRDJ1|TRDD3
CALGELDPPRYWGIGVSDKLIF
TGTGCTCTTGGGGAACTAGACCCTCCCAGGTACTGGGGGATAGGAGTGTCCGATAAACTCATCTTT
>TRDV1|large|TRDJ1|TRDD3
CALGELPAPRDLHPFRTGGSKADKLIF
TGTGCTCTTGGGGAACTACCCGCACCCCGCGACCTCCATCCATTCCGTACTGGGGGATCCAAGGCCGATAAACTCATCTTT
>TRDV1|medium-sized|TRDJ1|TRDD3
CALGELALSWGELYTDKLIF
TGTGCTCTTGGGGAACTAGCCCTATCCTGGGGGGAACTGTACACCGATAAACTCATCTTT
>TRDV1|medium-sized|TRDJ3|TRDD3
CALGEEIPYLGDMGSWDTRQMFF
TGTGCTCTTGGGGAAGAAATCCCGTACCTGGGGGATATGGGCTCCTGGGACACCCGACAGATGTTTTTC
>TRDV1|medium-sized|TRDJ1|-
CALGELVDPKERGATDKLIF
TGTGCTCTTGGGGAACTAGTGGACCCTAAGGAAAGGGGGGCGACCGATAAACTCATCTTT
>TRDV1|medium-sized|TRDJ1|-
CALGMVLVPLPTLYTDKLIF
TGTGCTCTTGGGATGGTCCTGGTCCCCCTGCCTACGCTGTACACCGATAAACTCATCTTT
>TRDV1|few|TRDJ1|TRDD3
CALGEERGLPTCTGGSADKLIF
TGTGCTCTTGGGGAAGAAAGGGGGCTTCCTACTTGTACTGGGGGATCGGCCGATAAACTCATCTTT
>TRDV1|-|TRDJ3|-
CALGEPRIPTLGGSRSWDTRQMFF
TGTGCTCTTGGGGAACCACGAATTCCTACGTTAGGGGGATCCCGCTCCTGGGACACCCGACAGATGTTTTTC
>TRDV1|-|TRDJ1|-
CALGEPDAFIGTGGPDKLIF
TGTGCTCTTGGGGAACCCGATGCCTTCATCGGCACAGGGGGGCCTGATAAACTCATCTTT
>TRDV1|medium-sized|TRDJ1|-
CALGETGYSCTDKLIF
TGTGCTCTTGGGGAAACGGGCTATTCGTGTACCGATAAACTCATCTTT
>TRDV1|large|TRDJ1|TRDD3
CALGERRNRGIHTDKLIF
TGTGCTCTTGGGGAACGTCGGAATAGGGGGATACACACCGATAAACTCATCTTT
>TRDV2|-|TRDJ3|TRDD3
CACDTGGYGSWDTRQMFF
TGTGCCTGTGACACAGGGGGATACGGTTCCTGGGACACCCGACAGATGTTTTTC
>TRDV1|-|TRDJ1|TRDD3
CALGGPPSAVLGDMYTDKLIF
TGTGCTCTTGGGGGCCCACCTTCGGCCGTTCTGGGGGACATGTACACCGATAAACTCATCTTT
>TRDV1|large|TRDJ1|TRDD3
CALGEPTSIPHWGPCDKLIF
TGTGCTCTTGGGGAGCCTACCTCCATTCCACACTGGGGGCCTTGCGATAAACTCATCTTT
>TRDV2|medium-sized|TRDJ3|TRDD3
CACDTAPGGSSWDTRQMFF
TGTGCCTGTGACACCGCGCCTGGGGGAAGCTCCTGGGACACCCGACAGATGTTTTTC
>TRDV2|large|TRDJ3|TRDD3
CACDVLGDSSWDTRQMFF
TGTGCCTGTGACGTACTGGGGGATAGCTCCTGGGACACCCGACAGATGTTTTTC
>TRDV1|-|TRDJ1|-
CALGEFSYASGIKYTDKLIF
TGTGCTCTTGGGGAATTCTCCTACGCCTCGGGGATTAAGTACACCGATAAACTCATCTTT
>TRDV1|medium-sized|TRDJ1|TRDD3
CALGEVAPTTYWGTDKLIF
TGTGCTCTTGGGGAAGTTGCTCCGACCACTTACTGGGGGACCGATAAACTCATCTTT
>TRDV1|few|TRDJ1|-
CALGELGVLPPDKLIF
TGTGCTCTTGGGGAACTAGGCGTCCTACCCCCCGATAAACTCATCTTT
>TRDV2|large|TRDJ1|-
CACDTEHGFKGGADKLIF
TGTGCCTGTGACACGGAGCACGGTTTTAAGGGGGGCGCCGATAAACTCATCTTT
>TRDV2|medium-sized|TRDJ3|-
CACDTWDTRQMFF
TGTGCCTGTGACACCTGGGACACCCGACAGATGTTTTTC
>TRDV1|few|TRDJ3|TRDD3
CALGERAYWGIGLSWGTRQMFF
TGTGCTCTTGGGGAACGGGCCTACTGGGGGATCGGTCTCTCCTGGGGCACCCGACAGATGTTTTTC
>TRDV1|-|TRDJ1|-
CALGEHYVREGSYTDKLIF
TGTGCTCTTGGGGAACACTACGTTCGTGAGGGATCGTACACCGATAAACTCATCTTT
>TRDV1|-|TRDJ1|TRDD3
CALGEQRRGRGYPTDKLIF
TGTGCTCTTGGGGAACAAAGGAGGGGGAGGGGATACCCCACCGATAAACTCATCTTT
>TRDV1|large|TRDJ1|TRDD3
CALGGKGLPHVLGDWTDKLIF
TGTGCTCTTGGGGGTAAGGGCCTTCCTCACGTACTGGGGGATTGGACCGATAAACTCATCTTT
>TRDV2|large|TRDJ3|TRDD3
CACDTVLGDTWDTRQMFF
TGTGCCTGTGACACCGTACTGGGGGATACTTGGGACACCCGACAGATGTTTTTC
>TRDV1|large|TRDJ1|-
CALAGDKLIF
TGTGCTCTTGCGGGGGATAAACTCATCTTT
>TRDV1|few|TRDJ1|TRDD3
CALGELYLGWGIWATDKLIF
TGTGCTCTTGGGGAATTGTACTTGGGCTGGGGGATCTGGGCAACCGATAAACTCATCTTT
>TRDV1|few|TRDJ1|TRDD2
CALGELSGLPRRWWYTDKLIF
TGTGCTCTTGGGGAACTATCCGGACTTCCTAGAAGATGGTGGTACACCGATAAACTCATCTTT
>TRDV1|few|TRDJ1|TRDD3
CALSYQEPRTGVPGMGTDKLIF
TGTGCTCTGTCGTACCAGGAACCCCGTACTGGGGTCCCAGGGATGGGCACCGATAAACTCATCTTT
>TRDV1|few|TRDJ4|TRDD3
CALCLPTTGGYSARPLIF
TGTGCTCTGTGCCTTCCTACTACTGGGGGATACTCGGCCAGACCACTGATCTTT
>TRDV2|large|TRDJ3|TRDD3
CACDTGGYASWDTRQMFF
TGTGCCTGTGACACTGGGGGATACGCGTCCTGGGACACCCGACAGATGTTTTTC
>TRDV1|-|TRDJ1|TRDD3
CALGGGPPRLGGTYKLIF
TGTGCTCTTGGGGGTGGGCCCCCACGGCTGGGGGGGACCTATAAACTCATCTTT
>TRDV1|large|TRDJ1|TRDD3
CALGVGLPTPVLGDNTDKLIF
TGTGCTCTTGGGGTCGGCCTTCCTACCCCCGTACTGGGGGATAACACCGATAAACTCATCTTT
>TRDV2|medium-sized|TRDJ2|TRDD3
CACDLLGDTLTAQLFF
TGTGCCTGTGACCTACTGGGGGATACTTTGACAGCACAACTCTTCTTT
>TRDV1|medium-sized|TRDJ1|TRDD3
CALGEIPTGGYGGYTDKLIF
TGTGCTCTTGGGGAGATTCCTACTGGGGGATACGGGGGGTACACCGATAAACTCATCTTT